This T cell receptor (beta chain) originates from a study of T cells in Graves' hyperthyroidism and ophthalmopathy. The CDR3 is 13 amino acids. Germline V gene data show CDR1 as SQVTM and CDR2 as ANQGSEA. V shed 5 bases, J shed 0 bases, and the junction held 4 bases outside the gene matches. Uncontrolled infection, other autoimmune disease, pregnancy or lactation disqualified patients from enrolment. It was RNA transcripts that yielded the amplified TCR beta CDR3 regions. TCR CDR3 underwent first-round RT-PCR with the HTBI primer set. TCRdb ran MiXCR on the multiplex PCR reads and lists one entry per CDR3 protein. The table shows 500,000 to 550,000 distinct CDR3 sequences, with approximately 20% occurring only once.

The origin of this receptor is a man aged 40-49 years with Graves' ophthalmopathy. Sequenced: blood. The chain uses TRBV29-1 and TRBJ2-7; TRBD1 aligns across 7 bases. This CDR3 is CSVFRGSSYEQYF. In DNA, the CDR3 is TGCAGCGTTTTCAGGGGGAGCTCCTACGAGCAGTACTTC.